The 9 T cell receptor beta chains below come from one sample, sequenced in a study of cytomegalovirus exposure and HLA in healthy donors. Primers: 60 Vbeta forward and 13 Jbeta reverse. The method was immunoSEQ multiplex PCR; TCRdb's version includes in-frame clones alone and lacks a portion of them. The data contain tens of thousands of clones, around four fifths of them singletons. Specimen: PBMCs. The source of these receptors is a male donor in good health and CMV-seropositive.

This clone has only one observation. The chain couples TRBV5-1 to TRBJ2-7, with D unresolved. Trimming removed 5 bases from V and 3 bases from J, with 15 bases in between. The CDR3 runs 14 residues. Germline CDR1 and CDR2: SGHRS and YFSETQ. The CDR3 loop reads CASREDTTDYEQYF. The CDR3 DNA follows: TGCGCCAGCAGGGAAGACACCACGGACTACGAGCAGTACTTC.

This chain joins TRBV10-2 and TRBJ2-1, with 7 bases matching TRBD2. V dropped 2 bases and J dropped 7; count of bases not matched to a gene: 8. The germline CDR1 and CDR2 sequences are WSHSY and SAAADI. The CDR3 sequence is 15 residues long. The CDR3 DNA follows: TGCGCCAGCAGTGAGCTGGGGGGGGGAGATAATGAGCAGTTCTTC. It specifies CASSELGGGDNEQFF.

This clone was observed a single time. The chain employs TRBV28 and TRBJ2-7; TRBD2 aligns across 9 bases. This CDR3 is 15 amino acids long. Germline CDR1 is MDHEN and CDR2 is SYDVKM. J was trimmed by 6 bases and V by 8 bases; bases with no gene match: 14. In DNA, the CDR3 is TGTGCCAGCTCGGGCGGGAGGGCCCGGGGGGCCGAGCAGTACTTC. It translates to CASSGGRARGAEQYF. The full variable domain, completed using reference TRBV28 and TRBJ2-7, is DVKVTQSSRYLVKRTGEKVFLECVQDMDHENMFWYRQDPGLGLRLIYFSYDVKMKEKGDIPEGYSVSREKKERFSLILESASTNQTSMYLCASSGGRARGAEQYFGPGTRLTVT.

V and J are TRBV28 and TRBJ2-1, with 7 bases aligning to TRBD1. Germline V gene lookup returns CDR1 MDHEN and CDR2 SYDVKM. CDR3 length equals 16 residues. V was pared by 5 bases and J by 6 bases, with 13 bases of the junction left unmatched. CDR3 residues: CASSPLTGRAVNEQFF. CDR3 DNA sequence: TGTGCCAGCAGTCCGTTGACAGGGCGAGCCGTCAATGAGCAGTTCTTC.

This clone was observed a handful of times. V is TRBV9 and J is TRBJ2-7, with D hard to call. The CDR3 consists of 14 residues. Deletions cut 0 bases from V and 1 base from J, with 8 bases between. Germline V gives CDR1 SGDLS, CDR2 YYNGEE. CDR3 nucleotide sequence: TGTGCCAGCAGCGTAGTGGGCAGATCCTACGAGCAGTACTTC. It yields the protein CASSVVGRSYEQYF.

The chain joins TRBV7-2 to TRBJ2-1; D may be TRBD1 (5 bases). The CDR3 consists of 16 residues. Per germline, CDR1 SGHTA and CDR2 FQGNSA. Trimming removed 1 base at V and 6 bases at J, with 16 bases between. This chain's CDR3 is CASSLEGELWRNEQFF. The CDR3 DNA sequence: TGTGCCAGCAGCTTAGAAGGGGAATTATGGCGCAATGAGCAGTTCTTC.

The V and J genes are TRBV6-1 and TRBJ2-7; 7 bases line up with TRBD1. In germline, CDR1 is MNHNS, CDR2 SASEGT. V shed 1 base and J 3 bases; nucleotides not matched to a gene: 6. The CDR3 runs to 15 residues. The CDR3, as DNA: TGTGCCAGCAGTGAAGAGGGACAGACTTTCTACGAGCAGTACTTC. Protein: CASSEEGQTFYEQYF.

This clone has a handful of counts. DNA for the CDR3: TGTGCCAGCAGTGGTGACAGGGAAGGGACCTACGAGCAGTACTTC. Protein: CASSGDREGTYEQYF. The chain combines TRBV6-5 with TRBJ2-7; TRBD1 agrees at 7 bases. The V segment lost 5 bases and the J segment 2 bases; nucleotides outside the gene matches: 9. CDR3 length equals 15 residues. The V gene's germline CDR1 is MNHEY and CDR2 SVGAGI.

The rearrangement uses TRBV14 and TRBJ1-4, with D maybe TRBD1 (5 bases). Trimming removed 1 base at V and 15 bases at J, with 15 bases between. The CDR3 sequence is 13 residues long. The germline gives CDR1 SGHDN, CDR2 FVKESK. CDR3 protein: CASSQGDLRGVFF. CDR3 coding DNA: TGTGCCAGCAGCCAAGGGGATCTGCGGGGGGTGTTTTTT.